These 15 T cell receptor beta chains were sequenced from one sample in a study of radiotherapy plus CTLA-4 blockade in lung cancer. Here immunoSEQ multiplex PCR was the method, and the copy in TCRdb shows in-frame clones only, minus some. Here the sample spans around 37,000 clones, about two thirds being singletons. This specimen was peripheral blood, taken from a patient treated with radiotherapy plus ipilimumab. These receptors were obtained from a human donor with non-small cell lung cancer who had stable disease on radiotherapy plus ipilimumab.

The table lists this clone with a few counts. This chain connects TRBV7-9 to TRBJ2-1; a weak D match, TRBD2 (5 bases). V was trimmed by 7 bases and J by 6 bases, leaving 13 bases between them. The CDR3 extends over 13 amino acids. From germline, CDR1 is SEHNR and CDR2 FQNEAQ (reference sequence). The CDR3 protein is CASNPDSINEQFF. CDR3 DNA: TGTGCCAGCAACCCGGACTCGATCAATGAGCAGTTCTTC.

The chain joins TRBV11-2 to TRBJ2-1; tentative D call: TRBD2 (7 bases). V lost 0 bases and J 10 bases, leaving 22 bases between the germline ends. Germline V gene data show CDR1 as SGHAT and CDR2 as FQNNGV. The CDR3 is 17 residues long. The CDR3 loop is CASSLDGSMRGLVEQFF. CDR3 coding DNA: TGTGCCAGCAGCTTAGATGGGTCTATGCGGGGGCTGGTAGAGCAGTTCTTC.

This clone is a singleton in its sample. V and J are TRBV11-2 and TRBJ2-7; weak D call: TRBD2 (6 bases). Trimming pared 5 bases from V and 1 base from J, leaving 18 bases between. Germline CDR1 is SGHAT and CDR2 is FQNNGV. The CDR3 sequence is 16 residues long. The CDR3: CASSDPGGSRSYEQYF. For the CDR3, the DNA is TGTGCCAGCAGCGATCCTGGGGGGTCGCGTTCCTACGAGCAGTACTTC.

The V gene is TRBV7-9, the J gene TRBJ1-1, with 11 bases matching TRBD1. The CDR3 contains 18 residues. Looked up from germline, CDR1 is SEHNR and CDR2 is FQNEAQ (reference sequence). The junction had 11 bases not matched to a gene; V was cut back by 1 base and J by 4 bases. The CDR3 nucleotides are TGTGCCAGCAGCTTAGGGTGGCCGGGACAGGGGGGTAGCACTGAAGCTTTCTTT. It translates to CASSLGWPGQGGSTEAFF.

V is TRBV2 and J is TRBJ1-5; 7 bases agree with TRBD1. Germline loops: CDR1 SNHLY, CDR2 FYNNEI. The V and J ends lost 6 bases and 8 bases, in that order; junction bases with no gene match: 7. This CDR3 comprises 13 residues. DNA of the CDR3: TGTGCCAGCAGCCGGGACAGACAAGAGCCCCAGCATTTT. Translating it yields CASSRDRQEPQHF.

The chain carries TRBV7-6 and TRBJ2-1; tentatively, D is TRBD2 (6 bases). Trimming removed 8 bases from V and 8 bases from J, with 13 bases in between. Germline CDR1 SGHVS, CDR2 FNYEAQ. The CDR3 covers 12 residues. The CDR3 sequence is CASGGSGDEQFF. The CDR3 nucleotides read TGTGCCAGCGGGGGGTCTGGGGATGAGCAGTTCTTC.

The rearrangement uses TRBV4-3 and TRBJ1-4, with TRBD1 matching 10 bases. Germline-derived CDR1 and CDR2 are LGHNA and YSLEER. The trim removed 0 bases at V and 6 bases at J, leaving 4 bases unmatched. There are 16 residues in the CDR3. The CDR3 bases are TGCGCCAGCAGCCAAGAAAGAGGGACAGGGGATGAAAAACTGTTTTTT. It translates to CASSQERGTGDEKLFF.

In its sample, this clone was seen once. V usage is TRBV11-2 and J usage is TRBJ2-7; 9 positions match TRBD2. Germline assignment: CDR1 SGHAT and CDR2 FQNNGV. There are 16 residues in the CDR3. With V trimmed by 0 bases and J by 3 bases, 6 bases remained unmatched. In DNA, the CDR3 is TGTGCCAGCAGCTTAGATAGCGGGGGCTCGGGCTACGAGCAGTACTTC. Translated, it gives CASSLDSGGSGYEQYF.

This chain links TRBV30 with TRBJ1-2; D uncertain. The CDR3 runs to 15 residues. Germline values: CDR1 GTSNPN, CDR2 SVGIG (reference sequence). V lost 3 bases to trimming and J lost 7 bases, with 21 bases between them. The CDR3 DNA reads TGTGCCTGGAGCACTCCCCCCGCGGGCCTCCTTGGCTACACCTTC. Translation gives CAWSTPPAGLLGYTF.

The rearrangement links TRBV28 to TRBJ2-2; weak D call: TRBD2 (5 bases). CDR1 and CDR2 (germline): MDHEN, SYDVKM. Trimming removed 4 bases from V and 0 bases from J, with 12 bases in between. The CDR3 has 16 residues. The CDR3 DNA sequence: TGTGCCAGCAGTTCTGTCGGGGATTCGAACACCGGGGAGCTGTTTTTT. This sequence encodes CASSSVGDSNTGELFF.

There are a few counts of this clone. The chain has TRBV9 and TRBJ2-3; weak D call: TRBD2 (6 bases). Trimming pared 7 bases from V and 1 base from J, leaving 16 bases between. The CDR3 has 15 amino acids. Germline CDR1 and CDR2: SGDLS and YYNGEE. CDR3 DNA: TGTGCCAGCGGGGGGTATAGGGGCGGCACAGATACGCAGTATTTT. Translating it yields CASGGYRGGTDTQYF.

This chain links TRBV11-3 with TRBJ2-7; a weak D match, TRBD1 (6 bases). Trimming took 5 bases from V and 4 from J, leaving 15 bases between them. The CDR3 length is 14 residues. Germline assignment: CDR1 SGHNT and CDR2 YENEEA. CDR3 coding DNA: TGTGCCAGCAGCGGTGGGACACAACTTTACGAGCAGTACTTC. Residues: CASSGGTQLYEQYF.

The chain joins TRBV6-6 to TRBJ2-2, with D uncertain. The CDR3 sequence is 14 residues long. Trimming took 2 bases from V and 2 from J, leaving 6 bases between them. Germline V gene lookup returns CDR1 MNHNY and CDR2 SVGAGI (reference sequence). The CDR3 loop reads CASSYEYNTGELFF. CDR3 DNA sequence: TGTGCCAGCAGTTACGAGTATAACACCGGGGAGCTGTTTTTT.

This clone was recorded a few times. The chain links TRBV4-1 to TRBJ1-2; D not resolved. V lost 0 bases to trimming and J lost 5 bases, with 16 bases between them. The V gene's germline CDR1 is MGHRA and CDR2 YSYEKL. The CDR3 length is 16 residues. The CDR3 DNA follows: TGCGCCAGCAGCCAAGACATCAGGCCCCCTACTTATGGCTACACCTTC. Translation: CASSQDIRPPTYGYTF.

The rearrangement joins TRBV5-1 to TRBJ2-7, with 8 bases that match TRBD2. V was clipped by 3 bases and J by 5 bases; unmatched bases: 10. Germline assignment: CDR1 SGHRS and CDR2 YFSETQ. The CDR3 spans 15 residues. CDR3 sequence (DNA): TGCGCCAGCAGCTCGCCGGGACTAGGTATCCACGAGCAGTACTTC. Amino acids: CASSSPGLGIHEQYF. The complete variable domain, with remaining parts taken from reference TRBV5-1 and TRBJ2-7, reads KAGVTQTPRYLIKTRGQQVTLSCSPISGHRSVSWYQQTPGQGLQFLFEYFSETQRNKGNFPGRFSGRQFSNSRSEMNVSTLELGDSALYLCASSSPGLGIHEQYFGPGTRLTVT.